The entry below describes one T cell receptor (beta chain). The sample comes from a study of blood T cell repertoires in COVID-19. The repertoire was sequenced with immunoSEQ multiplex PCR; TCRdb's copy has only in-frame clones and lacks some. The sample consists of fewer than 350,000 clones, more than 80% of them appearing once. J gave up 0 bases and V 0 bases, and 6 bases lay outside the gene matches. The CDR3 runs to 19 residues. Germline CDR1 is SNHLY and CDR2 is FYNNEI. Sequencing input: peripheral blood. The sequence was collected from a woman aged 25 to 39 with COVID-19, enrolled during active disease. This chain uses TRBV2 with TRBJ1-5; TRBD1 aligns across 12 bases. CDR3 amino acids: CASSEAPGQGASSNQPQHF. The CDR3 DNA is TGTGCCAGCAGTGAAGCGCCGGGACAGGGGGCGAGTAGCAATCAGCCCCAGCATTTT.